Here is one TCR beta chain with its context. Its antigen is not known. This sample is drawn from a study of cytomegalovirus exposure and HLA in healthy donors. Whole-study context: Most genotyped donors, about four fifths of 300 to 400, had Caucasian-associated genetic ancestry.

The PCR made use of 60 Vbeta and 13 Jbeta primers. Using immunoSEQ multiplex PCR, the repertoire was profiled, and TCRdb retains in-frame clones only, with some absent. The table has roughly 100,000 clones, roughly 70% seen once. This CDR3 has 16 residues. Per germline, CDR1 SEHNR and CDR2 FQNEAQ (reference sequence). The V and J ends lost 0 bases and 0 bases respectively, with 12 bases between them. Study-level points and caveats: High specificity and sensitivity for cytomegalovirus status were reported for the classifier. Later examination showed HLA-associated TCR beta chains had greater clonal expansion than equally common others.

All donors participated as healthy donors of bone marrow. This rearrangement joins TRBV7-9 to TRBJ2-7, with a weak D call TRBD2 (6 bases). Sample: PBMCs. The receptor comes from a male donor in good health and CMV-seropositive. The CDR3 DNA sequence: TGTGCCAGCAGCTTAGCTGGTAGCGGACTCTCCTACGAGCAGTACTTC. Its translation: CASSLAGSGLSYEQYF.